A selection of T cell receptor beta chains follows, all from one sample in a study of identifying expanded T cells in peripheral blood. The repertoire was sequenced with immunoSEQ multiplex PCR; TCRdb's copy has only in-frame clones and lacks some. The repertoire holds about 94,000 clones, with roughly 86% as singletons. The material sequenced was blood. Receptors were obtained from a person aged 18 to 70 in good health. The CDR3 runs from the conserved cysteine through the conserved F or W. A D gene is named only where the DNA matches it firmly. Rows may omit the clone size; those that give it use once, few, many or a size class.

clone size: .
CDR3 length: 16
J gene: TRBJ2-5
D gene: .
V gene: TRBV5-1
CDR3 DNA: TGCGCCAGCAGCCTCATTTCTCGGGGAGCGGTAGAGACCCAGTACTTC
CDR3 protein: CASSLISRGAVETQYF

clone size: .
CDR3 length: 17
J gene: TRBJ1-5
D gene: .
V gene: TRBV27
CDR3 DNA: TGTGCCAGCAGTTTTACGTACGGGACCCCCGGTAGTCAGCCCCAGCATTTT
CDR3 protein: CASSFTYGTPGSQPQHF

clone size: .
CDR3 length: 18
J gene: TRBJ1-3
D gene: .
V gene: TRBV4-3
CDR3 DNA: TGCGCCAGCAGCGCCGGACTAACGGGACGGCTCTCTGGAAACACCATATATTTT
CDR3 protein: CASSAGLTGRLSGNTIYF

clone size: .
CDR3 length: 12
J gene: TRBJ1-3
D gene: .
V gene: TRBV2
CDR3 DNA: TGTGCCAGCAGTCTCGCTGGAAACACCATATATTTT
CDR3 protein: CASSLAGNTIYF

clone size: .
CDR3 length: 15
J gene: TRBJ2-7
D gene: TRBD1
V gene: TRBV5-4
CDR3 DNA: TGTGCCAGCAGCCCCGCGGGACAGGGGGCCTACGAGCAGTACTTC
CDR3 protein: CASSPAGQGAYEQYF

clone size: .
CDR3 length: 19
J gene: TRBJ2-3
D gene: TRBD2
V gene: TRBV5-1
CDR3 DNA: TGCGCCAGCAGCCCATCCTTTGTAGCGGGGGGTTTTCGCACAGATACGCAGTATTTT
CDR3 protein: CASSPSFVAGGFRTDTQYF

clone size: .
CDR3 length: 12
J gene: TRBJ2-7
D gene: .
V gene: TRBV19
CDR3 DNA: TGTGCCAGTAGTGCCGGACCCTACGAGCAGTACTTC
CDR3 protein: CASSAGPYEQYF

clone size: .
CDR3 length: 16
J gene: TRBJ2-2
D gene: TRBD2
V gene: TRBV7-3
CDR3 DNA: TGTGCCAGCTCCGACCTCGCGGGGGGCGGCACCGGGGAGCTGTTTTTT
CDR3 protein: CASSDLAGGGTGELFF

clone size: .
CDR3 length: 14
J gene: TRBJ1-1
D gene: .
V gene: TRBV6-5
CDR3 DNA: TGTGCCAGCAGCCTAAGGGTGTGGGGCACTGAAGCTTTCTTT
CDR3 protein: CASSLRVWGTEAFF

clone size: .
CDR3 length: 15
J gene: TRBJ1-4
D gene: TRBD1
V gene: TRBV30
CDR3 DNA: TGTGCCTGGAGTGTACAGGGGAAGCCGAATGAAAAACTGTTTTTT
CDR3 protein: CAWSVQGKPNEKLFF

clone size: .
CDR3 length: 15
J gene: TRBJ2-1
D gene: TRBD2
V gene: TRBV5-4
CDR3 DNA: TGTGCCAGCAGCTCGACTAGCGGGGCCTTTAATGAGCAGTTCTTC
CDR3 protein: CASSSTSGAFNEQFF

clone size: once
CDR3 length: 14
J gene: TRBJ1-5
D gene: .
V gene: TRBV6-1
CDR3 DNA: TGTGCCAGCAGACTCACAGGGAACAATCAGCCCCAGCATTTT
CDR3 protein: CASRLTGNNQPQHF

clone size: .
CDR3 length: 14
J gene: TRBJ1-5
D gene: .
V gene: TRBV2
CDR3 DNA: TGTGCCAGCAAGACAGTCGACCTCAATCAGCCCCAGCATTTT
CDR3 protein: CASKTVDLNQPQHF

clone size: .
CDR3 length: 18
J gene: TRBJ1-1
D gene: .
V gene: TRBV6-1
CDR3 DNA: TGTGCCAGCAGTGCGGCCTCTACAGTCATTCGAATGAACACTGAAGCTTTCTTT
CDR3 protein: CASSAASTVIRMNTEAFF

clone size: .
CDR3 length: 13
J gene: TRBJ1-4
D gene: TRBD1
V gene: TRBV5-1
CDR3 DNA: TGCGCCAGCAGCGGGACAGGGAGTGAAAAACTGTTTTTT
CDR3 protein: CASSGTGSEKLFF

clone size: .
CDR3 length: 17
J gene: TRBJ2-1
D gene: TRBD2
V gene: TRBV9
CDR3 DNA: TGTGCCAGCAGCGACTCCAAGACTAGCGGGGGAAGAAATGAGCAGTTCTTC
CDR3 protein: CASSDSKTSGGRNEQFF

clone size: .
CDR3 length: 14
J gene: TRBJ1-5
D gene: .
V gene: TRBV28
CDR3 DNA: TGTGCCAGCAGTCCCGGCGGTAGCAATCAGCCCCAGCATTTT
CDR3 protein: CASSPGGSNQPQHF

clone size: .
CDR3 length: 13
J gene: TRBJ1-2
D gene: .
V gene: TRBV4-3
CDR3 DNA: TGCGCCAGCAGCCAACAAGGGGGCTATGGCTACACCTTC
CDR3 protein: CASSQQGGYGYTF

clone size: .
CDR3 length: 15
J gene: TRBJ2-5
D gene: .
V gene: TRBV6-5
CDR3 DNA: TGTGCCAGCAGTTACGGGGCTAGGAGAGGGGAGACCCAGTACTTC
CDR3 protein: CASSYGARRGETQYF

clone size: .
CDR3 length: 14
J gene: TRBJ1-3
D gene: .
V gene: TRBV19
CDR3 DNA: TGTGCCAGTAGTATAGGTCAATCTGGAAACACCATATATTTT
CDR3 protein: CASSIGQSGNTIYF

clone size: .
CDR3 length: 12
J gene: TRBJ2-7
D gene: .
V gene: TRBV5-1
CDR3 DNA: TGTGCCAGCAGCTTAATGCTGGGCGAGCAGTACTTC
CDR3 protein: CASSLMLGEQYF

clone size: .
CDR3 length: 14
J gene: TRBJ1-3
D gene: .
V gene: TRBV30
CDR3 DNA: TGTGCCTGCTCGTTGGGACTCTCTGGAAACACCATATATTTT
CDR3 protein: CACSLGLSGNTIYF

clone size: .
CDR3 length: 18
J gene: TRBJ1-4
D gene: TRBD1
V gene: TRBV25-1
CDR3 DNA: TGTGCCAGCAGTGGACAGGCAGGAGTACGCAGGGGGAATGAAAAACTGTTTTTT
CDR3 protein: CASSGQAGVRRGNEKLFF

clone size: .
CDR3 length: 16
J gene: TRBJ1-3
D gene: .
V gene: TRBV5-1
CDR3 DNA: TGCGCCAGCAGCTGGGGAGGCAAATTCTCTGGAAACACCATATATTTT
CDR3 protein: CASSWGGKFSGNTIYF

clone size: .
CDR3 length: 17
J gene: TRBJ2-7
D gene: TRBD2
V gene: TRBV7-2
CDR3 DNA: TGTGCCAGCAGCGGTCCTAGCGGGGGGGTTTTCTCCTACGAGCAGTACTTC
CDR3 protein: CASSGPSGGVFSYEQYF

clone size: few
CDR3 length: 14
J gene: TRBJ2-1
D gene: TRBD2
V gene: TRBV7-9
CDR3 DNA: TGTGCCAGCAGCCTAGCGGGGGCTCTCAGTGAGCAGTTCTTC
CDR3 protein: CASSLAGALSEQFF

clone size: .
CDR3 length: 17
J gene: TRBJ2-1
D gene: .
V gene: TRBV30
CDR3 DNA: TGTGCCTGGAGCCAAATGCCGGGACCTAGGTGGAACAATGAGCAGTTCTTC
CDR3 protein: CAWSQMPGPRWNNEQFF

clone size: .
CDR3 length: 15
J gene: TRBJ2-1
D gene: TRBD2
V gene: TRBV6-5
CDR3 DNA: TGTGCCAGCAGATCCGGGACTAGCGATCCCAATGAGCAGTTCTTC
CDR3 protein: CASRSGTSDPNEQFF

clone size: .
CDR3 length: 14
J gene: TRBJ2-3
D gene: TRBD2
V gene: TRBV5-1
CDR3 DNA: TGCGCCAGCGGGCGGGGGGCTAGCACAGATACGCAGTATTTT
CDR3 protein: CASGRGASTDTQYF

clone size: .
CDR3 length: 12
J gene: TRBJ1-5
D gene: .
V gene: TRBV13
CDR3 DNA: TGTGCCAGCAGCTTCTCCAATCAGCCCCAGCATTTT
CDR3 protein: CASSFSNQPQHF

clone size: .
CDR3 length: 14
J gene: TRBJ1-2
D gene: .
V gene: TRBV6-4
CDR3 DNA: TGTGCCAGCAGTGACTCATGGGGAAAGAGTGGCTACACCTTC
CDR3 protein: CASSDSWGKSGYTF

clone size: once
CDR3 length: 16
J gene: TRBJ2-1
D gene: TRBD2
V gene: TRBV19
CDR3 DNA: TGTGCCAGTAGTCCCCTAGGACTAGCGGGAGCCGATGAGCAGTTCTTC
CDR3 protein: CASSPLGLAGADEQFF

clone size: .
CDR3 length: 15
J gene: TRBJ1-1
D gene: .
V gene: TRBV19
CDR3 DNA: TGTGCCAGTAGTATTCAGGCACAGACGAACACTGAAGCTTTCTTT
CDR3 protein: CASSIQAQTNTEAFF

clone size: .
CDR3 length: 14
J gene: TRBJ1-1
D gene: .
V gene: TRBV11-3
CDR3 DNA: TGTGCCAGCAGCTTAAACATTTTAAACACTGAAGCTTTCTTT
CDR3 protein: CASSLNILNTEAFF

clone size: once
CDR3 length: 13
J gene: TRBJ2-7
D gene: .
V gene: TRBV2
CDR3 DNA: TGTGCCAGCAGGGGTGAGGGGCTGTACGAGCAGTACTTC
CDR3 protein: CASRGEGLYEQYF

clone size: .
CDR3 length: 17
J gene: TRBJ1-5
D gene: TRBD1
V gene: TRBV4-1
CDR3 DNA: TGCGCCAGCAGCCGGGGGGGACTGGACAGGGTGGGTCAGCCCCAGCATTTT
CDR3 protein: CASSRGGLDRVGQPQHF

clone size: .
CDR3 length: 15
J gene: TRBJ1-6
D gene: TRBD1
V gene: TRBV6-5
CDR3 DNA: TGTGCCAGCGGAACGACAGGGGCTATAGGTTCACCCCTCCACTTT
CDR3 protein: CASGTTGAIGSPLHF

clone size: .
CDR3 length: 13
J gene: TRBJ1-1
D gene: .
V gene: TRBV11-2
CDR3 DNA: TGTGCCAGCAGCTTACAGGAGGACACTGAAGCTTTCTTT
CDR3 protein: CASSLQEDTEAFF

clone size: .
CDR3 length: 14
J gene: TRBJ1-1
D gene: .
V gene: TRBV19
CDR3 DNA: TGTGCCAGTAGTATAGTCGGCAGCAGAATTGAAGCTTTCTTT
CDR3 protein: CASSIVGSRIEAFF

clone size: .
CDR3 length: 14
J gene: TRBJ2-5
D gene: .
V gene: TRBV9
CDR3 DNA: TGTGCCAGCAGCGTAGGACGACGTCAAGAGACCCAGTACTTC
CDR3 protein: CASSVGRRQETQYF

clone size: .
CDR3 length: 13
J gene: TRBJ1-2
D gene: .
V gene: TRBV5-6
CDR3 DNA: TGTGCCAGCAGCTTGGCCGGCTCCGGGGGCTACACCTTC
CDR3 protein: CASSLAGSGGYTF

clone size: once
CDR3 length: 15
J gene: TRBJ1-4
D gene: .
V gene: TRBV11-3
CDR3 DNA: TGTGCCAGCAGCTTTCAGGGGTTGCCTAATGAAAAACTGTTTTTT
CDR3 protein: CASSFQGLPNEKLFF

clone size: .
CDR3 length: 13
J gene: TRBJ1-1
D gene: .
V gene: TRBV5-1
CDR3 DNA: TGCGCCAGCCACTTCAGCGCAGACACTGAAGCTTTCTTT
CDR3 protein: CASHFSADTEAFF

clone size: .
CDR3 length: 13
J gene: TRBJ1-2
D gene: .
V gene: TRBV10-3
CDR3 DNA: TGTGCCATCAGTGAAGGGGTGGAGTATGGCTACACCTTC
CDR3 protein: CAISEGVEYGYTF

clone size: .
CDR3 length: 14
J gene: TRBJ2-1
D gene: .
V gene: TRBV19
CDR3 DNA: TGTGCCAGCAGTACAGGGCATTCCTACAATGAGCAGTTCTTC
CDR3 protein: CASSTGHSYNEQFF

clone size: .
CDR3 length: 17
J gene: TRBJ2-5
D gene: TRBD2
V gene: TRBV19
CDR3 DNA: TGTGCCAGTAGTATAGGGACTAGCGGGTTATCCCAAGAGACCCAGTACTTC
CDR3 protein: CASSIGTSGLSQETQYF

clone size: .
CDR3 length: 12
J gene: TRBJ1-1
D gene: .
V gene: TRBV2
CDR3 DNA: TGTGCCAGCAGTGAGACAGACACTGAAGCTTTCTTT
CDR3 protein: CASSETDTEAFF

clone size: .
CDR3 length: 16
J gene: TRBJ2-2
D gene: TRBD2
V gene: TRBV27
CDR3 DNA: TGTGCCAGCAGTTTAGTTGCGGGAGCAGGCACCGGGGAGCTGTTTTTT
CDR3 protein: CASSLVAGAGTGELFF

clone size: .
CDR3 length: 14
J gene: TRBJ1-4
D gene: .
V gene: TRBV19
CDR3 DNA: TGTGCCAGTAGTGAACAGGGACTTGGAGAAAAACTGTTTTTT
CDR3 protein: CASSEQGLGEKLFF

clone size: once
CDR3 length: 17
J gene: TRBJ1-3
D gene: TRBD1
V gene: TRBV2
CDR3 DNA: TGTGCCAGCAGCGCCGATCGACAGGGGAGACCTGGAAACACCATATATTTT
CDR3 protein: CASSADRQGRPGNTIYF

clone size: once
CDR3 length: 16
J gene: TRBJ2-1
D gene: TRBD1
V gene: TRBV7-9
CDR3 DNA: TGTGCCAGCAGCTCACCGACAGGGGTAGGGAACAATGAGCAGTTCTTC
CDR3 protein: CASSSPTGVGNNEQFF

clone size: .
CDR3 length: 14
J gene: TRBJ1-6
D gene: .
V gene: TRBV18
CDR3 DNA: TGTGCCAGCCGACCGACAGGAGAAAATTCACCCCTCCACTTT
CDR3 protein: CASRPTGENSPLHF

clone size: .
CDR3 length: 14
J gene: TRBJ1-2
D gene: .
V gene: TRBV6-5
CDR3 DNA: TGTGCCAGCAGTTACTCCCGTAGGGGCCATGGCTACACCTTC
CDR3 protein: CASSYSRRGHGYTF

clone size: .
CDR3 length: 13
J gene: TRBJ2-1
D gene: TRBD1
V gene: TRBV27
CDR3 DNA: TGTGCCAGCAGTTTCCCCAGGACAGGGGAGCAGTTCTTC
CDR3 protein: CASSFPRTGEQFF

clone size: once
CDR3 length: 16
J gene: TRBJ2-7
D gene: TRBD2
V gene: TRBV27
CDR3 DNA: TGTGCCAGCAGTTCCAACCCCCGGGGGGGGGCCTACGAGCAGTACTTC
CDR3 protein: CASSSNPRGGAYEQYF

clone size: .
CDR3 length: 15
J gene: TRBJ1-5
D gene: .
V gene: TRBV19
CDR3 DNA: TGTGCCAGTAGTACAAACCTGAGGAGCAATCAGCCCCAGCATTTT
CDR3 protein: CASSTNLRSNQPQHF

clone size: once
CDR3 length: 13
J gene: TRBJ1-1
D gene: .
V gene: TRBV27
CDR3 DNA: TGTGCCAGCAGTTTTGGTTTCGACACTGAAGCTTTCTTT
CDR3 protein: CASSFGFDTEAFF

clone size: .
CDR3 length: 13
J gene: TRBJ1-1
D gene: .
V gene: TRBV7-9
CDR3 DNA: TGTGCCAGCAGTCGTAATGGCGGTACTGAAGCTTTCTTT
CDR3 protein: CASSRNGGTEAFF